This T cell receptor (beta chain) was identified in a study of blood T cell repertoires in COVID-19 (dated by TCRdb to 2020 to 2021). A note on the overall study: Samples from collaborators originated in the United States, Italy and Spain and spanned both the acute and convalescent phases of COVID-19. The samples were drawn from two sources: the first 160 participants of the ongoing ImmuneRACE study, and 1,200 or so subjects contributed by 6 global collaborators. The material from the prospective study consisted of cDNA or gDNA derived from T cells, B-cell-depleted T cells, or PBMCs. Nearly every sample came with metadata listing a de-identified subject ID, COVID-19 status, age in years and sex. The repertoires were released in a freely available public database meant as a resource for research on the immune response to SARS-CoV-2. HLA class I and class II types, where available, came from metadata supplied by the sample provider rather than from assay-based typing. Deeply sampled blood TCRbeta repertoires from subjects exposed to, actively infected with, or recovered from COVID-19 were included in the dataset.

Of note for this clone: Its target antigen remains unknown. No base-level quality is on record; no much larger clone is a single base apart.

Each collaborating institution followed its own protocols to collect whole blood in K2EDTA tubes. For TCRbeta analysis, collaborator samples were shipped as frozen whole blood, as isolated PBMCs, or as DNA extracted from either sample type. Overall results and qualifications from the work: The amount of clinical and demographic metadata varied by source and participant and was provided uncurated.

TCRbeta CDR3 regions were amplified from genomic DNA using the immunoSEQ Assay, a bias-controlled multiplex PCR. Per the source publication's procedure: Within the assay, amplification of reference gene primers was used to estimate how many nucleated cells each sample contained. To quantify the absolute abundance of each unique TCRbeta CDR3 rearrangement, sequence reads were collapsed and filtered. Productive Simpson clonality was computed per sample as the square root of Simpson's diversity index over productive rearrangements. TCRdb limited this immuneACCESS table to in-frame rearrangements with V and J called. A share of clones is missing; checked studies link under half to unresolved V genes, and the rest is unexplained. The V and J calls and clone size are taken from that table; D and trimming were inferred from the DNA. This sample lists around 100,000 clones; roughly four fifths were detected once. The leading ten clones occupy roughly 19% of the sample.

The CDR3 goes from the cysteine to the phenylalanine over 12 residues. Only the CDR3 portion is preserved as DNA: 36 bases, with reading frame beginning at the first base. Here V drops 7 bases and J drops 8 bases, and the junction holds 8 bases not matched to any gene. CDR1 and CDR2 (SQVTM, ANQGSEA) derive from the germline V gene. The sequenced sample was peripheral blood. The origin of this receptor is a man between 70 and 80 years old with active or convalescent COVID-19. The rearranged segments are TRBV29-1 and TRBJ1-2; 9 bases in the junction line up with TRBD1. DNA sequence: TGCAGCGCAGGGACAGGGCGGGGAGGCTACACCTTC. Its amino acids are CSAGTGRGGYTF.